A single TCR beta chain is shown here with its context. This clonotype was seen only a few times. The target of this receptor is not known. Nothing much larger sits one base from this clone, and base qualities are not available. Between the V and J ends, shortened by 3 bases and 9 bases respectively, the junction contains 18 bases. The CDR3 spans 15 residues, from the cysteine through the phenylalanine. Only CDR3 DNA remains: 45 bases, in frame from the first base. Looking up the germline V gene yields CDR1 MDHEN and CDR2 SYDVKM. This entry comes from a study of CD8+CD57+ T cells in acquired aplastic anemia (dated by TCRdb to the late 2010s). As for the study more broadly: DNA extracted from sorted CD4+ and CD8+ cells had a mean of approximately 3.5 ug, with a range of roughly 0.2 to 27.4 ug. Healthy donor samples averaged approximately 10 million reads for CD4+ and roughly 12 million for CD8+ cells. The full study reports these points: Twenty-nine CD8+ CDR3 sequences were found to be shared between patients and controls, but these sequences appeared to be highly expressed in patients and within the immunodominant clones of the patients. Between patients and healthy controls, no significant difference in CD8+ Simpson's diversity was found (P=0.060).

In the study, sorted CD4+ and CD8+ blood T cells from patients with severe aplastic anemia and from healthy subjects underwent deep sequencing of TCR repertoires. Ficoll-Paque density gradient centrifugation was used to isolate peripheral blood mononuclear cells. Before DNA extraction, CD4+ and CD8+ T cells were sorted with FACS or magnetic beads. Genomic DNA served as template for TCR beta VDJ combination and CDR3 sequence profiling. An Illumina HiSeq 2000 was used for TCR repertoire sequencing. The authors' pipeline ran thus. TRBV/TRBJ rearrangement plots, CDR3 size and DJ length profiles, and Simpson's diversity index were used to assess repertoires. Whichever DNA sequence was most abundant in the deep sequencing data was defined as the immunodominant clone. CDR3 amino acid sequences were checked for sharing across subjects and were also compared against the VDJdb database and published repertoires. TCRdb trimmed public reads at Q25 via fastp, called clones via MiXCR and kept in-frame beta chains. Each entry is one CDR3 protein sequence, shown with its most common DNA and genes. It is TCRdb's table, rather than the study itself, that gives the V and J calls and clone size. This sample gives about 180,000 distinct CDR3 sequences in total; 40% to 50% of them show up just once. The ten largest clones represent under 3.5% of the sample.

Here the chain combines TRBV28 and TRBJ2-1; the best D guess is TRBD2, with 6 bases matching. This TCR was recovered from a human donor in good health. Source material: sorted CD4+, CD8+, or CD8+CD57+ T cells (not recorded which) from PBMCs. The bases are TGTGCCAGCAGTTTTCGACAAAGACTAGTTGGTGAGCAGTTCTTC. It translates to CASSFRQRLVGEQFF.